This TCR beta chain appears in the sequencing data of a study of regulatory T cells in long-lasting Graves disease. This clonotype has just a few counts. What it binds is not known. The time point denotes: persistent/refractory GD, antithyroid drugs over 5 years with positive TRAb. Extracted RNA from PBMCs served as the source of the TCR library. The CDR3 sequence is 16 residues long. V lost 6 bases and J lost 2, with 17 bases in between. Germline loops: CDR1 MDHEN, CDR2 SYDVKM. Arm-PCR of CDR3 regions and iRepertoire HTBI primers were the basis on which TCR beta libraries were built. TCRdb processed the multiplex PCR reads anew with MiXCR; each CDR3 protein has one entry. The sample includes 700,000 or so distinct CDR3 sequences, about 30% of them seen just once. Study conclusions and caveats: The number of shared public clonotypes was higher in persistent patients (more than 2,500) than new patients (around 960).

The receptor was derived from a female donor with Graves disease. The chain carries TRBV28 and TRBJ1-5; D remains ambiguous. The material was peripheral blood mononuclear cells (PBMCs), obtained when the disease was refractory, from a patient treated with antithyroid drugs. In DNA form, the CDR3 reads TGTGCCAGCAGCTGGATTGGTGGAATAGGCAATCAGCCCCAGCATTTT. Protein product: CASSWIGGIGNQPQHF.